These T cell receptor beta chains were read from a single sample in a study. TCRdb redid the calling of the 5' RACE reads with MiXCR, one entry per CDR3 protein. Of around 29,000 distinct CDR3 sequences in the sample, 26% are singletons; the top ten hold about 3.9%. Sequences were obtained from naive CD4+ T cells sorted from a lymph node. The source of these receptors is a female donor with breast cancer. The CDR3 runs from the conserved cysteine through the conserved F or W. The D gene is left open where the match is weak. Expanded clones get a size class; other rows say once, few or many, or leave the size out.

v_call: TRBV6-6; d_call: .; j_call: TRBJ2-7; clone_size: few; cdr3_aa: CASSTAQGTYEQYF; cdr3_nt: TGTGCCAGCAGTACCGCACAGGGAACCTACGAGCAGTACTTC
v_call: TRBV9; d_call: .; j_call: TRBJ2-7; clone_size: .; cdr3_aa: CASSVEGGPKEQYF; cdr3_nt: TGTGCCAGCAGCGTAGAGGGGGGGCCCAAGGAGCAGTACTTC
v_call: TRBV4-2; d_call: .; j_call: TRBJ1-2; clone_size: few; cdr3_aa: CASSQDPGFYGYTF; cdr3_nt: TGTGCCAGCAGCCAAGATCCGGGCTTCTATGGCTACACCTTC
v_call: TRBV7-3; d_call: .; j_call: TRBJ2-3; clone_size: .; cdr3_aa: CASSPTGRADTQYF; cdr3_nt: TGTGCCAGCAGCCCGACAGGGAGGGCAGATACGCAGTATTTT
v_call: TRBV20-1; d_call: TRBD2; j_call: TRBJ2-3; clone_size: .; cdr3_aa: CSARASGSTPDTQYF; cdr3_nt: TGCAGTGCTAGAGCTAGCGGGAGTACCCCAGATACGCAGTATTTT
v_call: TRBV7-9; d_call: .; j_call: TRBJ2-7; clone_size: .; cdr3_aa: CASSLQGVSGEQYF; cdr3_nt: TGTGCCAGCAGCTTACAGGGCGTATCGGGCGAGCAGTACTTC
v_call: TRBV27; d_call: TRBD2; j_call: TRBJ2-3; clone_size: .; cdr3_aa: CASSQREFLDTQYF; cdr3_nt: TGTGCCAGCAGTCAGCGGGAGTTTCTAGATACGCAGTATTTT
v_call: TRBV4-3; d_call: .; j_call: TRBJ1-6; clone_size: few; cdr3_aa: CASSQDGNSNSPLHF; cdr3_nt: TGCGCCAGCAGCCAAGATGGTAACAGCAATTCACCCCTCCACTTT
v_call: TRBV20-1; d_call: .; j_call: TRBJ2-3; clone_size: few; cdr3_aa: CSAGDPPGMETDTQYF; cdr3_nt: TGCAGTGCTGGAGATCCACCAGGGATGGAGACAGATACGCAGTATTTT
v_call: TRBV20-1; d_call: .; j_call: TRBJ1-3; clone_size: .; cdr3_aa: CSARDWTGSGNTIYF; cdr3_nt: TGCAGTGCTAGAGATTGGACGGGCTCTGGAAACACCATATATTTT
v_call: TRBV12-3/TRBV12-4; d_call: .; j_call: TRBJ1-5; clone_size: few; cdr3_aa: CASTIQEGQPQHF; cdr3_nt: TGTGCCAGCACCATACAGGAGGGTCAGCCCCAGCATTTT
v_call: TRBV27; d_call: .; j_call: TRBJ2-3; clone_size: .; cdr3_aa: CASSWGLAQSTQYF; cdr3_nt: TGTGCCAGCAGTTGGGGACTTGCACAGAGTACGCAGTATTTT
v_call: TRBV9; d_call: .; j_call: TRBJ2-1; clone_size: .; cdr3_aa: CASSDSSGSSYNEQFF; cdr3_nt: TGTGCCAGCAGCGATAGCTCGGGGAGCTCCTACAATGAGCAGTTCTTC
v_call: TRBV3-1; d_call: .; j_call: TRBJ2-3; clone_size: .; cdr3_aa: CASGQDEEATTDTQYF; cdr3_nt: TGTGCCAGCGGCCAAGACGAGGAGGCAACCACAGATACGCAGTATTTT
v_call: TRBV5-1; d_call: TRBD1; j_call: TRBJ2-3; clone_size: many; cdr3_aa: CASSSGQGTDTQYF; cdr3_nt: TGCGCCAGCAGCTCGGGACAGGGGACAGATACGCAGTATTTT
v_call: TRBV9; d_call: .; j_call: TRBJ2-7; clone_size: .; cdr3_aa: CVSSVAPSPGPYEQYF; cdr3_nt: TGTGTCAGCAGCGTAGCCCCCTCACCCGGACCTTACGAGCAGTACTTC
v_call: TRBV12-3/TRBV12-4; d_call: TRBD1; j_call: TRBJ2-7; clone_size: .; cdr3_aa: CASSLRRTGVNEQYF; cdr3_nt: TGTGCCAGCAGTTTACGCCGGACAGGGGTCAACGAGCAGTACTTC
v_call: TRBV11-2; d_call: TRBD1; j_call: TRBJ2-2; clone_size: .; cdr3_aa: CASSWGQAGELFF; cdr3_nt: TGTGCCAGCAGCTGGGGACAGGCCGGGGAGCTGTTTTTT